This is a list of T cell receptor beta chains from one sample in a study of blood T cell repertoires in COVID-19. Profiling relied on immunoSEQ multiplex PCR, and the TCRdb table lists in-frame clones only, not all of them. The sample records about 150,000 clones, about 88% being singletons. The material sequenced was peripheral blood. All receptors come from a woman in her sixties or seventies with acute or convalescent COVID-19. Both conserved end residues are part of each CDR3. Fields, in order: D gene, V gene, clone size, J gene, CDR3 protein, CDR3 DNA. A D gene is named only where the DNA matches it firmly. The size of a clone is reported for some rows only, either as once, few or many, or as a class for expanded clones.

D: TRBD1; V: TRBV5-6; size: -; J: TRBJ1-2; CDR3: CASSYPGTGGSYGYTF; DNA: TGTGCCAGCAGCTACCCCGGGACAGGGGGAAGCTATGGCTACACCTTC
D: TRBD1; V: TRBV5-1; size: -; J: TRBJ1-2; CDR3: CASSLTTGTGFSGYTF; DNA: TGCGCCAGCAGCTTAACTACCGGGACAGGGTTCTCTGGCTACACCTTC
D: -; V: TRBV2; size: -; J: TRBJ1-5; CDR3: CASSGKSGVSNQPQHF; DNA: TGTGCCAGCAGTGGGAAATCCGGAGTCAGCAATCAGCCCCAGCATTTT
D: -; V: TRBV4-1; size: -; J: TRBJ2-5; CDR3: CASSQWRSETQYF; DNA: TGCGCCAGCAGCCAATGGCGGTCCGAGACCCAGTACTTC
D: TRBD2; V: TRBV10-3; size: -; J: TRBJ2-2; CDR3: CAISESGTSGRTGELFF; DNA: TGTGCCATCAGTGAGTCGGGGACTAGCGGCCGCACCGGGGAGCTGTTTTTT
D: TRBD1; V: TRBV6-5; size: -; J: TRBJ2-7; CDR3: CASSAGTGRQEQYF; DNA: TGTGCCAGCAGCGCCGGGACAGGGCGGCAAGAGCAGTACTTC
D: -; V: TRBV28; size: once; J: TRBJ2-1; CDR3: CASSPPRGWGKNEQFF; DNA: TGTGCCAGCAGCCCCCCGCGCGGGTGGGGTAAGAATGAGCAGTTCTTC
D: -; V: TRBV18; size: -; J: TRBJ1-1; CDR3: CASSQDTVRGTEAFF; DNA: TGTGCCAGCTCCCAAGATACAGTGCGGGGCACTGAAGCTTTCTTT
D: TRBD2; V: TRBV9; size: -; J: TRBJ2-1; CDR3: CASSTLAGGPYNEQFF; DNA: TGTGCCAGCAGCACTTTAGCGGGGGGGCCCTACAATGAGCAGTTCTTC
D: -; V: TRBV27; size: -; J: TRBJ2-5; CDR3: CAREASGAMGETQYF; DNA: TGTGCCAGGGAAGCTTCAGGCGCAATGGGAGAGACCCAGTACTTC
D: TRBD1; V: TRBV19; size: -; J: TRBJ1-2; CDR3: CASRRTGTGGAGGYTF; DNA: TGTGCCAGTAGGAGAACCGGGACAGGGGGCGCGGGGGGCTACACCTTC
D: -; V: TRBV20-1; size: -; J: TRBJ1-1; CDR3: CSARDKTEAFF; DNA: TGCAGTGCCCGGGACAAAACTGAAGCTTTCTTT
D: -; V: TRBV2; size: -; J: TRBJ1-1; CDR3: CASSEALTGTMRTEAFF; DNA: TGTGCCAGCAGTGAAGCGCTTACAGGGACGATGAGAACTGAAGCTTTCTTT
D: TRBD1; V: TRBV13; size: few; J: TRBJ1-5; CDR3: CASSQGTGRNQPQHF; DNA: TGTGCCAGCAGCCAAGGGACAGGGCGGAATCAGCCCCAGCATTTT
D: -; V: TRBV6-2/TRBV6-3; size: -; J: TRBJ2-7; CDR3: CASSYSRGAYEQYF; DNA: TGTGCCAGCAGTTACAGCAGGGGGGCCTACGAGCAGTACTTC
D: -; V: TRBV9; size: -; J: TRBJ2-5; CDR3: CASSVGGDVKTQYF; DNA: TGTGCCAGCAGCGTCGGAGGGGATGTGAAGACCCAGTACTTC
D: -; V: TRBV4-1; size: -; J: TRBJ2-1; CDR3: CASSQGRGSNEQFF; DNA: TGCGCCAGCAGCCAAGGTAGGGGGTCCAATGAGCAGTTCTTC
D: TRBD1; V: TRBV2; size: -; J: TRBJ1-4; CDR3: CASRAGTGNEKLFF; DNA: TGTGCCAGCAGAGCCGGGACAGGGAATGAAAAACTGTTTTTT
D: -; V: TRBV28; size: -; J: TRBJ1-2; CDR3: CASTLDIGGYTF; DNA: TGTGCCAGCACCTTAGACATCGGAGGCTACACCTTC
D: -; V: TRBV28; size: -; J: TRBJ1-5; CDR3: CASSLSLTANLNSNQPQHF; DNA: TGTGCCAGCAGTTTATCTTTGACAGCTAATCTCAATAGCAATCAGCCCCAGCATTTT
D: -; V: TRBV6-5; size: -; J: TRBJ1-2; CDR3: CASSYSGRASNYGYTF; DNA: TGTGCCAGCAGTTACTCGGGCAGGGCTTCTAACTATGGCTACACCTTC
D: -; V: TRBV25-1; size: -; J: TRBJ2-1; CDR3: CASSESGRGANEQFF; DNA: TGTGCCAGCAGTGAATCGGGCAGGGGCGCCAATGAGCAGTTCTTC
D: -; V: TRBV27; size: -; J: TRBJ1-4; CDR3: CASSSLYMTAHNEKLFF; DNA: TGTGCCAGCAGTTCCCTTTATATGACAGCCCATAATGAAAAACTGTTTTTT
D: -; V: TRBV3-1/TRBV3-2; size: -; J: TRBJ2-3; CDR3: CASSFTGRVTDTQYF; DNA: TGTGCCAGCAGCTTTACAGGGAGGGTCACAGATACGCAGTATTTT
D: TRBD1; V: TRBV7-7; size: -; J: TRBJ2-3; CDR3: CASSRDSSTDTQYF; DNA: TGTGCTAGCAGCCGGGACAGTAGCACAGATACGCAGTATTTT
D: TRBD1; V: TRBV2; size: -; J: TRBJ1-6; CDR3: CASSGGDRERSPLHF; DNA: TGTGCCAGCAGTGGTGGGGACAGGGAAAGGTCACCCCTCCACTTT
D: -; V: TRBV3-1/TRBV3-2; size: -; J: TRBJ1-3; CDR3: CASSNSLGGSGNTIYF; DNA: TGTGCCAGCAGCAATTCTTTAGGGGGCTCTGGAAACACCATATATTTT